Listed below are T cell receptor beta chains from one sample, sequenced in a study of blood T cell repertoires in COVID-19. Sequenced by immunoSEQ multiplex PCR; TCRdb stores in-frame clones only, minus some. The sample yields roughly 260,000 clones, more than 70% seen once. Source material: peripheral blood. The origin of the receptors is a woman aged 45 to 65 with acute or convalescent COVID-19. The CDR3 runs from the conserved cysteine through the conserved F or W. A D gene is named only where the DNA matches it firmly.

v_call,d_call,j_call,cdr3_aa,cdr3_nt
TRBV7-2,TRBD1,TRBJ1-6,CASSQQGADSPLHF,TGTGCCAGCAGCCAACAGGGGGCAGATTCACCCCTCCACTTT
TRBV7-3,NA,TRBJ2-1,CASSPKWADWVYNEQFF,TGTGCCAGCAGCCCTAAGTGGGCGGACTGGGTCTACAATGAGCAGTTCTTC
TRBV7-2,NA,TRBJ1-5,CASSSGRGDQPQHF,TGTGCCAGCAGCTCTGGCAGGGGAGATCAGCCCCAGCATTTT
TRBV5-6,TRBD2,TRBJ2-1,CASSLVAGGYYNEQFF,TGTGCCAGCAGCTTAGTAGCGGGGGGCTATTACAATGAGCAGTTCTTC
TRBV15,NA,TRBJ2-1,CATSRTTLDNEQFF,TGTGCCACCAGCAGAACCACCCTAGACAATGAGCAGTTCTTC
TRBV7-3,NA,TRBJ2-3,CASSPVGGGTDTQYF,TGTGCCAGCAGCCCCGTGGGGGGAGGTACAGATACGCAGTATTTT
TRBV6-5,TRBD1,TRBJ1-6,CASSYDGQGSPLHF,TGTGCCAGCAGTTACGATGGACAGGGATCACCCCTCCACTTT
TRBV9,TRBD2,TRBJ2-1,CASSVGLAGEQFF,TGTGCCAGCAGCGTAGGACTAGCAGGGGAGCAGTTCTTC
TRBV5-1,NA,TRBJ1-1,CASSLVPGENTEAFF,TGCGCCAGCAGCTTGGTTCCGGGGGAGAACACTGAAGCTTTCTTT
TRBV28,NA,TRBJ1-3,CASKTTGLGNTIYF,TGTGCCAGCAAAACAACAGGGTTGGGAAACACCATATATTTT
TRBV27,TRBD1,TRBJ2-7,CASSLGSRGREQYF,TGTGCCAGCAGTTTAGGTTCCAGGGGGCGAGAGCAGTACTTC
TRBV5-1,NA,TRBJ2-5,CASSQTGVSQETQYF,TGCGCCAGCTCCCAGACGGGAGTGTCCCAAGAGACCCAGTACTTC
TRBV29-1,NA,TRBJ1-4,CSVQGSATNEKLFF,TGCAGCGTACAGGGTTCGGCAACTAATGAAAAACTGTTTTTT
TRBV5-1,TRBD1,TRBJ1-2,CASSAWTGNYGYTF,TGCGCCAGCAGCGCTTGGACAGGGAACTATGGCTACACCTTC
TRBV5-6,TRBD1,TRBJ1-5,CASSFAGQGLNQPQHF,TGTGCCAGCAGCTTTGCGGGACAGGGCCTCAATCAGCCCCAGCATTTT